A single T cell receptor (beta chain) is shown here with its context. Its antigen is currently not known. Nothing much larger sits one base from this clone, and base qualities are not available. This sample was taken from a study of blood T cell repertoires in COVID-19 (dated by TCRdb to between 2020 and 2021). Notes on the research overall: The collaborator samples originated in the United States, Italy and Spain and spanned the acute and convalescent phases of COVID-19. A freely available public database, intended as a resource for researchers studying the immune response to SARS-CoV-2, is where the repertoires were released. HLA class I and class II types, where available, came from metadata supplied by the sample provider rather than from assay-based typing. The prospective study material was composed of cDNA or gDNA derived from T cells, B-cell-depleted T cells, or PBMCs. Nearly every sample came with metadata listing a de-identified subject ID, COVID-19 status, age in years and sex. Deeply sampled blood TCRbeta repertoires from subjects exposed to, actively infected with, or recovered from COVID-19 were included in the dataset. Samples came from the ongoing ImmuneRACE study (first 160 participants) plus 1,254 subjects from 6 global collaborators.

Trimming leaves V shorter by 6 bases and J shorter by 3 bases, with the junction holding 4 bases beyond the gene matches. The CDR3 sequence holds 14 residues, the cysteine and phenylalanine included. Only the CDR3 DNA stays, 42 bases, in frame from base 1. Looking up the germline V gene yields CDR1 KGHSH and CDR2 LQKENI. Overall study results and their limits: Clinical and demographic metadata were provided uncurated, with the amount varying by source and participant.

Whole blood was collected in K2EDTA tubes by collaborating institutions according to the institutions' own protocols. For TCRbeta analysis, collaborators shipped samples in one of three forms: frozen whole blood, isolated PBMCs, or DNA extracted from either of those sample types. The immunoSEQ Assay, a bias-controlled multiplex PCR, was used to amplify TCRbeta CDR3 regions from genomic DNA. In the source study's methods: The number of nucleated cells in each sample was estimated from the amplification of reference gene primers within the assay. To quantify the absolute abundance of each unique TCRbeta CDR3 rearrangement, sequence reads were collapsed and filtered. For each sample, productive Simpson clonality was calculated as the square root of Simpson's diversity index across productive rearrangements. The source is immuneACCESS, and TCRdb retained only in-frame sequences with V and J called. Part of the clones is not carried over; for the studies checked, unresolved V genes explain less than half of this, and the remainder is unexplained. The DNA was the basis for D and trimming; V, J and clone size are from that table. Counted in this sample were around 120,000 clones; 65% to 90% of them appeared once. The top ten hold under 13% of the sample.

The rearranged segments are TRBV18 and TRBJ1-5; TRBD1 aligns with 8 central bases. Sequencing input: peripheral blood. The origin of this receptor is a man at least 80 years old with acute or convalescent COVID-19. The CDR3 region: CASSQDRDNQPQHF. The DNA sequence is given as TGTGCCAGCTCCCAGGACAGGGACAATCAGCCCCAGCATTTT.